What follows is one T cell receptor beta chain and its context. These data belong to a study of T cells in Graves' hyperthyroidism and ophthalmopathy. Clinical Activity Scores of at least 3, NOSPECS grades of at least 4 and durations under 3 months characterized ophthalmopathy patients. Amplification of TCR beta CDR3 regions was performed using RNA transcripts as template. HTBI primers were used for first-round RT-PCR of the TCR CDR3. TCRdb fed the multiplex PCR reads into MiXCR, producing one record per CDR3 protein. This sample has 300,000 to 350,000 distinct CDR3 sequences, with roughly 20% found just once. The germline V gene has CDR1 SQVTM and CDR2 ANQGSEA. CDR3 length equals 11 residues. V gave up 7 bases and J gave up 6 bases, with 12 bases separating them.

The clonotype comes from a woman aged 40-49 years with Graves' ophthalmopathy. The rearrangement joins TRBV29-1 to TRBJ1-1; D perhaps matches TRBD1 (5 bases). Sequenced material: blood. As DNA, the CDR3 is TGCAGCGGTCAGGGCGTCGCTGAAGCTTTCTTT. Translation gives CSGQGVAEAFF.